Following are 9 T cell receptor beta chains from one sample sequenced in a study of blood T cell repertoires in COVID-19. Assay used: immunoSEQ multiplex PCR; TCRdb lists only in-frame clones, some missing. The table records under 250,000 clones, around 88% of them present only once. The sample comprised peripheral blood. The receptors derive from a woman of 80 years or more with COVID-19, enrolled during active disease.

J is TRBJ1-2 and V is TRBV5-8; weak D call: TRBD1 (5 bases). CDR3 length: 13 residues. Per germline, CDR1 SGHTS and CDR2 YDEGEE. Trimming took off 5 bases at V and 0 bases at J, with 8 bases between the two ends. CDR3 residues: CASRRQTNYGYTF. The CDR3 bases are TGTGCCAGCAGAAGACAGACTAACTATGGCTACACCTTC.

J is TRBJ2-7 and V is TRBV6-5; 11 nucleotides agree with TRBD1. The CDR3 has 14 amino acids. The germline V gene encodes CDR1 MNHEY and CDR2 SVGAGI. V lost 5 bases and J lost 6; bases outside the gene matches: 6. CDR3 DNA: TGTGCCAGCAGTAAACCCGGGACAGGGGGCGAGCAGTACTTC. Translation: CASSKPGTGGEQYF.

This chain connects TRBV6-2 or TRBV6-3 to TRBJ1-6; D may be TRBD1 (6 bases). In germline, CDR1 is MNHEY, CDR2 SVGEGT. This CDR3 is 18 amino acids long. V was trimmed by 2 bases and J by 0 bases, leaving 14 bases between them. The CDR3 region has the DNA TGTGCCAGCAGTTACCCTGGACAGTTAAGCTCCTATAATTCACCCCTCCACTTT. Amino acids: CASSYPGQLSSYNSPLHF.

The rearrangement links TRBV28 to TRBJ1-1; a weak D match, TRBD1 (5 bases). Germline CDR1 reads MDHEN; CDR2 reads SYDVKM. The CDR3 length is 12 residues. The V gene lost 2 bases and the J gene lost 12 bases, with 13 bases spanning the gap. This CDR3 reads CASSLRQPIPFF. The CDR3 DNA reads TGTGCCAGCAGTTTACGACAGCCGATACCTTTCTTT.

The V call is TRBV5-4, the J call TRBJ1-1; 7 bases map to TRBD1. The CDR3 length is 13 residues. V dropped 4 bases and J dropped 4; count of bases not matched to a gene: 4. Germline CDR1 SGHNT, CDR2 YYREEE (reference sequence). CDR3 residues: CASSQTGITEAFF. The CDR3 nucleotides read TGTGCCAGCAGCCAGACAGGGATCACTGAAGCTTTCTTT.

This clone appeared a single time. This chain uses TRBV3-1 (or the pseudogene TRBV3-2) with TRBJ1-1; 9 positions match TRBD1. Trimming took 3 bases from V and 2 from J; bases not matched to a gene: 16. Germline V gene data show CDR1 as LGHDT and CDR2 as YNNKEL (reference sequence). The CDR3 runs 19 residues. CDR3 loop: CASSHPTLDRGGRNTEAFF. CDR3 in DNA: TGTGCCAGCAGCCACCCGACCTTGGACAGGGGTGGCCGAAACACTGAAGCTTTCTTT.

The gene calls are TRBV7-8 and TRBJ2-7; 10 bases fit TRBD1. CDR3 length equals 15 residues. V was clipped by 4 bases and J by 1 base; unmatched bases: 4. Per germline, CDR1 SGHVS and CDR2 FQNEAQ. CDR3 coding DNA: TGTGCCAGCAGCTCGGACAGGGGGGCTTCCTACGAGCAGTACGTC. Protein: CASSSDRGASYEQYV.

This clone was detected only once. The chain joins TRBV2 to TRBJ2-1; D is uncertain. The length of the CDR3 is 11 residues. CDR1 and CDR2 (germline): SNHLY, FYNNEI. The ends were cut back, 8 bases at V and 4 bases at J, with 6 bases in the middle. CDR3 sequence (DNA): TGTGCCAGCGGGCCATACAATGAGCAGTTCTTC. Translating it yields CASGPYNEQFF.

As DNA, the CDR3 is TGTGCCATCGAGCGGGGGGGCCTGTATACGCAGTATTTT. Its protein is CAIERGGLYTQYF. The chain recombines TRBV6-5 with TRBJ2-3; 10 bases match TRBD2. J gave up 7 bases and V 10 bases, and 8 bases lay outside the gene matches. CDR3 length: 13 residues. Germline V gives CDR1 MNHEY, CDR2 SVGAGI.